What follows describes a single T cell receptor (beta chain). The method was immunoSEQ multiplex PCR; TCRdb's version includes in-frame clones alone and lacks a portion of them. The sample lists about 250,000 clones; around 90% were seen once. The sample belongs to a study of blood T cell repertoires in COVID-19. Study in general: The United States, Italy and Spain provided the acute and convalescent COVID-19 samples.

The V and J ends lost 5 bases and 5 bases, in that order; junction bases with no gene match: 10. Germline loops: CDR1 MDHEN, CDR2 SYDVKM. The CDR3 contains 15 residues. The source material was peripheral blood. The rearrangement links TRBV28 to TRBJ2-7; 9 bases agree with TRBD1. The receptor's source is a man aged 25 to 45 with COVID-19, enrolled during active disease. The CDR3 DNA reads as TGTGCCAGCAGTCTACCGGGACAGGGAACCCACGAGCAGTACTTC. Encoded protein: CASSLPGQGTHEQYF.